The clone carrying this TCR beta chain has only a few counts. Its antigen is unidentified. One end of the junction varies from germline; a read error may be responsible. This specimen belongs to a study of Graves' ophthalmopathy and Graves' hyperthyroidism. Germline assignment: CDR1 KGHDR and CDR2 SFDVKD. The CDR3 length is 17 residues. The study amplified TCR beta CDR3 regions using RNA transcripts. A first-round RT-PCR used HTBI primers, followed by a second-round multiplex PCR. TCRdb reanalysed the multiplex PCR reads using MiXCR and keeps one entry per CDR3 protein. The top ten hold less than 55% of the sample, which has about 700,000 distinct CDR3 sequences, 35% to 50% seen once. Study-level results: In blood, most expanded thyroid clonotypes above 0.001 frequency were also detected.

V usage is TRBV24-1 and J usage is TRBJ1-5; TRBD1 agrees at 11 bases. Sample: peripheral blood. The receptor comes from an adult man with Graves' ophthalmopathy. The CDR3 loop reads CASSYLGQGARNQPQHF. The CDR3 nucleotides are TGTGCCAGCAGTTACCTCGGACAGGGGGCTCGCAATCAGCCCCAGCATTTT.